This TCR beta chain was recorded in a study of T cells in Graves' hyperthyroidism and ophthalmopathy. Patients showing uncontrolled infection, other autoimmune disease, pregnancy or lactation were ineligible. PBMCs came from more than 9.5 ml fresh peripheral blood. There are many counts of this clonotype. Its antigen is currently unknown. V was trimmed by 6 bases and J by 10 bases, leaving 13 bases between them. CDR3 length: 11 residues. Germline V gene data show CDR1 as DFQATT and CDR2 as SNEGSKA (reference sequence). RNA transcripts served as the template for amplifying TCR beta CDR3 regions. Using the HTBI primer set, a first-round RT-PCR was run on the TCR CDR3. TCRdb reanalysed the multiplex PCR reads using MiXCR and keeps one entry per CDR3 protein. The data show 620,000 or so distinct CDR3 sequences, roughly 15% seen once. Whole-study results and caveats: The model made its ophthalmopathy prediction, and onset followed a median approximately 6 months later. Through a model of 13 V-J features, ophthalmopathy was separated from stable hyperthyroidism.

Sequenced input: blood. The source is a woman between 45 and 60 years old with Graves' ophthalmopathy. The rearrangement uses TRBV20-1 and TRBJ2-1, with unresolved D. The CDR3 bases are TGCAGTGCCGAACCCCTAGGGGAGCAGTTCTTC. Protein sequence: CSAEPLGEQFF.